Presented here are 30 T cell receptor beta chains from one specimen sequenced in a study of OX40 agonist ivuxolimab in advanced cancers. The assay was immunoSEQ multiplex PCR, and TCRdb's table has in-frame clones only and misses some. The sample contains about 61,000 clones, approximately 89% of which appear only once. The sequenced sample was CD4+ or CD8+ T cells sorted from blood, obtained in a trial of the OX40 agonist ivuxolimab. These receptors were obtained from an adult with an advanced solid tumor such as melanoma, head and neck, liver or kidney cancer.

The chain combines TRBV6-1 with TRBJ1-2, with no clear D. Germline V gives CDR1 MNHNS, CDR2 SASEGT. This CDR3 spans 12 amino acids. Trimming removed 5 bases at V and 12 bases at J, with 16 bases between. The CDR3 here is CASSSSLDGNTF. CDR3 sequence (DNA): TGTGCCAGCAGTTCCTCCTTGGACGGGAACACCTTC.

The V and J genes are TRBV5-4 and TRBJ1-1; possible D gene TRBD1, 6 bases. Germline-derived CDR1 and CDR2 are SGHNT and YYREEE (reference sequence). This CDR3 spans 13 amino acids. V lost 4 bases and J 1 base, leaving 8 bases between the germline ends. The CDR3 loop reads CASSVTGNTEAFF. In DNA form, the CDR3 reads TGTGCCAGCAGCGTGACAGGGAACACTGAAGCTTTCTTT.

The CDR3 DNA follows: TGTGCCAGCAGCCCTAGCGGAGTCACAGATACGCAGTATTTT. This translates into CASSPSGVTDTQYF. This chain links TRBV27 with TRBJ2-3, with 7 nucleotides matching TRBD2. CDR3 size: 14 residues. J was trimmed by 2 bases and V by 6 bases; bases with no gene match: 5. Germline V lookup: CDR1 MNHEY, CDR2 SMNVEV (reference sequence).

This clone has just one count. V usage is TRBV5-6 and J usage is TRBJ2-3; possibly TRBD2 for D (5 bases). V gave up 0 bases and J gave up 4 bases, with 12 bases separating them. From germline, CDR1 is SGHDT and CDR2 YYEEEE. The CDR3 runs 15 residues. As DNA, the CDR3 is TGTGCCAGCAGCTTGGCGGGGATTGGGGCAGATACGCAGTATTTT. Encoded protein: CASSLAGIGADTQYF. The complete variable domain, with remaining parts taken from reference TRBV5-6 and TRBJ2-3, reads DAGVTQSPTHLIKTRGQQVTLRCSPKSGHDTVSWYQQALGQGPQFIFQYYEEEERQRGNFPDRFSGHQFPNYSSELNVNALLLGDSALYLCASSLAGIGADTQYFGPGTRLTVL.

The rearrangement uses TRBV6-1 and TRBJ2-7; D might be TRBD2 (6 bases). Between the trimmed V and J ends, which lost 6 bases and 3 bases, there was a span of 12 bases. Germline V lookup: CDR1 MNHNS, CDR2 SASEGT. There are 13 residues in the CDR3. The CDR3 reads CASSLRESYEQYF. DNA of the CDR3: TGTGCCAGCAGCCTCCGGGAGAGCTACGAGCAGTACTTC.

This sequence joins TRBV19 and TRBJ1-2; D perhaps matches TRBD1 (5 bases). The V gene lost 5 bases and the J gene lost 0 bases, with 16 bases spanning the gap. There are 16 residues in the CDR3. Germline assignment: CDR1 LNHDA and CDR2 SQIVND (reference sequence). The CDR3 region has the DNA TGTGCCAGTAGTTTCCAAATTACAGGTGCTAACTATGGCTACACCTTC. Encoded protein: CASSFQITGANYGYTF.

This clone has a single count. The chain joins TRBV4-1 to TRBJ2-5, with 12 bases fitting TRBD1. Germline V gene sequence: CDR1 MGHRA, CDR2 YSYEKL. The CDR3 covers 17 residues. V lost 2 bases to trimming and J lost 4 bases; unmatched junction nucleotides: 8. The CDR3 loop is CASSQIPGQGARETQYF. The DNA of the CDR3 is TGCGCCAGCAGCCAAATTCCGGGACAGGGGGCGAGAGAGACCCAGTACTTC.

The chain combines TRBV5-1 with TRBJ1-2, with D uncertain. V was cut by 1 base and J by 3 bases, with 4 bases left in between. The CDR3 contains 12 residues. Per the germline V gene, CDR1 is SGHRS and CDR2 is YFSETQ. CDR3 nucleotide sequence: TGCGCCAGCAGCTTGCCCGACTATGGCTACACCTTC. Its protein is CASSLPDYGYTF.

The chain couples TRBV29-1 to TRBJ2-3, with a tentative D call TRBD1 (6 bases). Between the trimmed V and J ends, which lost 0 bases and 2 bases, there was a span of 21 bases. The CDR3 extends over 18 amino acids. The germline CDR1 and CDR2 sequences are SQVTM and ANQGSEA. The CDR3 reads CSVEDRGWLPDSTDTQYF. The CDR3 nucleotides are TGCAGCGTTGAAGACAGGGGCTGGTTGCCCGATTCCACAGATACGCAGTATTTT.

This clone was detected once. CDR3 residues: CASKVRDPKPQETQYF. CDR3 nucleotide sequence: TGCGCCAGCAAGGTGAGGGACCCGAAACCCCAAGAGACCCAGTACTTC. This chain connects TRBV10-1 to TRBJ2-5; D may be TRBD1 or TRBD2 (5 bases each). V lost 7 bases and J 1 base, leaving 19 bases between the germline ends. CDR3 length: 16 residues. Germline lookup yields CDR1 WNHNN and CDR2 SYGVQD (reference sequence).

The chain joins TRBV21-1 to TRBJ2-4; the table assigns TRBD2, which was not confirmed against the DNA. TRBV21-1 is a known pseudogene. This CDR3 is built from 15 residues. In DNA, the CDR3 is TGTGCCAGCAGCAAACGGGAGGGCAGTAAAAACATTCAGTACTTC. It encodes CASSKREGSKNIQYF.

The J gene is TRBJ1-2, the V gene TRBV6-5; D ambiguous. V gave up 5 bases and J gave up 4 bases, with 11 bases separating them. The CDR3 is 13 residues long. CDR1 is MNHEY, CDR2 SVGAGI, per germline. This chain's CDR3 is CASSEGRGYGYTF. The CDR3 DNA sequence: TGTGCCAGCAGTGAAGGTCGGGGCTATGGCTACACCTTC.

This sequence joins TRBV7-9 and TRBJ2-7, with 7 bases identical to TRBD1. V lost 4 bases to trimming and J lost 6 bases; unmatched junction nucleotides: 3. CDR1 SEHNR and CDR2 FQNEAQ come from the germline V gene (reference sequence). The CDR3 has 12 residues. CDR3 in amino acids: CASSSWDSEQYF. The CDR3 region has the DNA TGTGCCAGCAGCTCCTGGGACAGCGAGCAGTACTTC. Full variable domain (remainder filled in from reference TRBV7-9 and TRBJ2-7): DTGVSQNPRHKITKRGQNVTFRCDPISEHNRLYWYRQTLGQGPEFLTYFQNEAQLEKSRLLSDRFSAERPKGSFSTLEIQRTEQGDSAMYLCASSSWDSEQYFGPGTRLTVT.

This chain links TRBV7-9 with TRBJ2-3; 8 bases align to TRBD2. The V segment lost 5 bases and the J segment 2 bases; nucleotides outside the gene matches: 9. Germline-derived CDR1 and CDR2 are SEHNR and FQNEAQ (reference sequence). The CDR3 spans 16 residues. The CDR3 sequence is CASSPPGRENTDTQYF. As DNA, the CDR3 is TGTGCCAGCAGCCCTCCCGGGAGGGAAAACACAGATACGCAGTATTTT. The full variable domain, rest sourced from reference TRBV7-9 and TRBJ2-3, is DTGVSQNPRHKITKRGQNVTFRCDPISEHNRLYWYRQTLGQGPEFLTYFQNEAQLEKSRLLSDRFSAERPKGSFSTLEIQRTEQGDSAMYLCASSPPGRENTDTQYFGPGTRLTVL.

The rearrangement uses TRBV28 and TRBJ1-2; possible D gene TRBD1, 6 bases. CDR1 is MDHEN, CDR2 SYDVKM, per germline. Trimming took off 3 bases at V and 8 bases at J, with 13 bases between the two ends. The CDR3 spans 13 residues. CDR3 sequence (DNA): TGTGCCAGCAGTTTCGGGCAGGGGAACGGCTACACCTTC. Translated: CASSFGQGNGYTF.

The gene calls are TRBV28 and TRBJ1-6; D possibly corresponds to TRBD1 (6 bases). Germline lookup yields CDR1 MDHEN and CDR2 SYDVKM. The CDR3 has 16 residues. Trimming shortened V by 4 bases and J by 7 bases, and 17 bases separated the two germline ends. CDR3 coding DNA: TGTGCCAGCAGTTGGGGGCGACAGAGAAAGAATTCACCCCTCCACTTT. It encodes CASSWGRQRKNSPLHF.

This rearrangement joins TRBV4-2 to TRBJ1-2; possibly TRBD1 for D (6 bases). This CDR3 region has 16 residues. Trimming stripped 0 bases from V and 6 bases from J, with 17 bases between. The V gene's germline CDR1 is LGHNA and CDR2 YNFKEQ. CDR3 sequence reads: CASSQDYNREVDGYTF. The CDR3 nucleotides read TGTGCCAGCAGCCAAGATTATAACAGGGAGGTCGATGGCTACACCTTC.

The genes are TRBV9 and TRBJ2-3; no definite D call. This CDR3 contains 17 residues. Per germline, CDR1 SGDLS and CDR2 YYNGEE. V was clipped by 4 bases and J by 1 base, with 19 bases between them. CDR3 region: CASSPSLSGFGTDTQYF. CDR3 nucleotides: TGTGCCAGCAGCCCCAGCCTAAGTGGGTTTGGCACAGATACGCAGTATTTT.

The chain carries TRBV7-9 and TRBJ2-7, with 9 positions matching TRBD1. CDR1 and CDR2 (germline): SEHNR, FQNEAQ (reference sequence). Trimming at V came to 5 bases and at J to 7 bases, leaving 9 bases not matched to a gene. The CDR3 runs 14 residues. The CDR3 reads CASSPGQGLGEQYF. The CDR3 nucleotides read TGTGCCAGCAGCCCAGGACAGGGGCTGGGGGAGCAGTACTTC.

The rearrangement uses TRBV6-1 and TRBJ2-1; D assignment may be TRBD1 or TRBD2 (6 bases each). V was shortened by 5 bases and J by 7 bases, with 15 bases between the two germline ends. The CDR3 extends over 14 amino acids. Germline V gene data show CDR1 as MNHNS and CDR2 as SASEGT. In DNA form, the CDR3 reads TGTGCCAGCAGTCCGGGGGCACTTGGGAATGAGCAGTTCTTC. Its translation is CASSPGALGNEQFF.

The chain links TRBV2 to TRBJ2-3; D is perhaps TRBD2 (5 bases). Trimming took off 3 bases at V and 2 bases at J, with 9 bases between the two ends. CDR3 size: 14 residues. Germline V gene sequence: CDR1 SNHLY, CDR2 FYNNEI. As DNA, the CDR3 is TGTGCCAGCAGTGATAGCGTAGTCACAGATACGCAGTATTTT. It specifies CASSDSVVTDTQYF.

CDR3 residues: CASSWAPDGFITYEQYF. CDR3 DNA: TGTGCCAGCAGTTGGGCCCCCGACGGTTTCATTACCTACGAGCAGTACTTC. The rearrangement links TRBV28 to TRBJ2-7; D ambiguous. The V end lost 4 bases, the J end lost 2 bases, and 21 bases lay between the germline ends. Germline values: CDR1 MDHEN, CDR2 SYDVKM. The CDR3 length is 17 residues.

The chain has TRBV4-1 and TRBJ2-6; 8 nucleotides agree with TRBD1. The germline V gene has CDR1 MGHRA and CDR2 YSYEKL. The CDR3 is made up of 18 amino acids. The trim removed 4 bases at V and 0 bases at J, leaving 8 bases unmatched. This chain's CDR3 is CASSRLGQVPSGANVLTF. DNA for the CDR3: TGCGCCAGCAGCCGATTGGGACAGGTCCCCTCTGGGGCCAACGTCCTGACTTTC.

This clone was detected only once. The J gene is TRBJ1-1, the V gene TRBV13; D is ambiguous. The germline V and J ends were trimmed by 4 bases and 1 base, with 10 bases remaining between them. CDR1 is PRHDT and CDR2 is FYEKMQ in the germline V gene (reference sequence). The CDR3 totals 14 residues. As DNA, the CDR3 is TGTGCCAGCAGCTCTAATGAGGGGAACACTGAAGCTTTCTTT. This sequence encodes CASSSNEGNTEAFF.

The rearrangement joins TRBV6-6 to TRBJ1-1, with unresolved D. Germline V gives CDR1 MNHNY, CDR2 SVGAGI (reference sequence). The germline V and J ends were trimmed by 0 bases and 7 bases, with 6 bases remaining between them. The CDR3 is 12 amino acids. This CDR3 is CASSYSHVEAFF. The DNA of the CDR3 is TGTGCCAGCAGTTACTCCCATGTTGAAGCTTTCTTT.

The chain carries TRBV11-1 and TRBJ1-2; a possible D gene is TRBD1 (5 bases). The germline CDR1 and CDR2 sequences are SGHAT and FQDESV (reference sequence). The CDR3 has 16 residues. V lost 3 bases to trimming and J lost 8 bases, with 22 bases between them. CDR3 DNA: TGTGCCAGCAGCTTCGTGGGAGGGGAACCCCTCGGCGGCTACACCTTC. Translating gives CASSFVGGEPLGGYTF. The entire variable domain, with the rest obtained from reference TRBV11-1 and TRBJ1-2, is as follows: EAEVAQSPRYKITEKSQAVAFWCDPISGHATLYWYRQILGQGPELLVQFQDESVVDDSQLPKDRFSAERLKGVDSTLKIQPAELGDSAMYLCASSFVGGEPLGGYTFGSGTRLTVV.

The chain has TRBV6-1 and TRBJ1-1; D is undetermined. Germline assignment: CDR1 MNHNS and CDR2 SASEGT. CDR3 length: 13 residues. V was shortened by 8 bases and J by 5 bases, with 15 bases between the two germline ends. In DNA form, the CDR3 reads TGTGCCAGCCGGGCCCCGGGAGGGACTGAAGCTTTCTTT. Its translation: CASRAPGGTEAFF.

J is TRBJ1-5 and V is TRBV27, with 8 bases fitting TRBD1. The CDR3 has 16 amino acids. Per germline, CDR1 MNHEY and CDR2 SMNVEV (reference sequence). The V and J ends lost 5 bases and 3 bases, in that order; junction bases with no gene match: 9. The CDR3 coding sequence is TGTGCCAGCAGTCCAAACAGGGGGATAAACAATCAGCCCCAGCATTTT. Translation: CASSPNRGINNQPQHF.

The chain joins TRBV7-9 to TRBJ2-5; D is possibly TRBD2 (5 bases). CDR1 SEHNR and CDR2 FQNEAQ come from the germline V gene (reference sequence). The CDR3 consists of 15 residues. Trimming took off 5 bases at V and 2 bases at J, with 15 bases between the two ends. CDR3 loop: CASSATSLVQETQYF. For the CDR3, the DNA is TGTGCCAGCAGCGCTACTAGTTTGGTGCAAGAGACCCAGTACTTC.

This clone was counted once. The V call is TRBV5-8, the J call TRBJ2-5; D not certain. Trimming left V 5 bases short and J 2 bases short, with 10 bases between. The germline gives CDR1 SGHTS, CDR2 YDEGEE. The CDR3 runs to 13 residues. CDR3 amino acids: CASRIRQQETQYF. CDR3 sequence (DNA): TGTGCCAGCAGAATCAGGCAGCAAGAGACCCAGTACTTC.